A selection of T cell receptor beta chains follows, all from one sample in a study of T-cell reconstitution after alpha-beta-depleted transplantation in children. TCRdb redid the calling of the PCR reads with MiXCR, one entry per CDR3 protein. Of around 200,000 distinct CDR3 sequences listed, more than 15% are singletons. Sequencing was performed on PBMCs, mostly from graft donor cells, taken 360 days after TCRalphabeta/CD19-depleted stem cell transplant. These receptor sequences come from a male patient aged 2 to 10 who had a stem cell transplant for acute lymphoblastic leukemia, so the T cells may come from the graft donor. The conserved cysteine and the conserved F or W are not part of the CDR3 here.

v_gene: TRBV7-2; j_gene: TRBJ2-5; CDR3aa: ASSFISETQY
v_gene: TRBV28; j_gene: TRBJ2-1; CDR3aa: ASRLLGEQF
v_gene: TRBV18; j_gene: TRBJ2-5; CDR3aa: ASSPPAGEETQY
v_gene: TRBV12-3/TRBV12-4; j_gene: TRBJ2-1; CDR3aa: ASSRSGPSSYNEQF
v_gene: TRBV4-2; j_gene: TRBJ2-2; CDR3aa: ASSQDRQRNTGELF
v_gene: TRBV20-1; j_gene: TRBJ2-1; CDR3aa: SARDYRSTGAGNEQF
v_gene: TRBV2; j_gene: TRBJ2-7; CDR3aa: ASSERQGANEQY
v_gene: TRBV6-5; j_gene: TRBJ1-1; CDR3aa: ASSYTAGGARSWTEAF
v_gene: TRBV4-3; j_gene: TRBJ2-2; CDR3aa: ASTSRDRATGVTGELF
v_gene: TRBV11-2; j_gene: TRBJ2-2; CDR3aa: ASSYTPGLAGEAGELF
v_gene: TRBV5-1; j_gene: TRBJ2-2; CDR3aa: ASSPIGTVNTGELF
v_gene: TRBV7-2; j_gene: TRBJ2-3; CDR3aa: ASSLGQRPTDTQY
v_gene: TRBV15; j_gene: TRBJ1-4; CDR3aa: ATSRWDDLNEKLF
v_gene: TRBV7-9; j_gene: TRBJ2-1; CDR3aa: ASSLTSARNEQF
v_gene: TRBV7-9; j_gene: TRBJ1-1; CDR3aa: ASSPSIVGSEAF
v_gene: TRBV15; j_gene: TRBJ2-2; CDR3aa: ATSRDRGTAVLTGELF
v_gene: TRBV29-1; j_gene: TRBJ2-1; CDR3aa: SALLGLAGYNEQF
v_gene: TRBV10-3; j_gene: TRBJ2-1; CDR3aa: AISLWGAGGLGGEQF